Listed below are T cell receptor beta chains from one sample, sequenced in a study of identical twins. TCRdb re-analysed the 5' RACE reads in MiXCR, keeping a single row per CDR3 protein. The table includes 400,000 to 550,000 distinct CDR3 sequences, roughly 21% detected once. These same data were also listed under a study on T cells expressing NK-cell markers.

Sequenced material: CD4+ T cells sorted from blood. The receptor set was obtained from a woman aged 18-29 years in good health. The CDR3 runs from the conserved cysteine through the conserved F or W. A D gene is named only where the DNA matches it firmly. The size of a clone is reported for some rows only, either as once, few or many, or as a class for expanded clones.

j_call d_call v_call clone_size cdr3_nt cdr3_aa
TRBJ2-1 . TRBV5-5 few TGTGCCAGCAGCCGCGGGGGCGCCGTGGCTGACAATGAGCAGTTCTTC CASSRGGAVADNEQFF
TRBJ1-1 . TRBV20-1 few TGCAGTGCCGATTGGGGCGCGGACACTGAAGCTTTCTTT CSADWGADTEAFF
TRBJ2-1 TRBD2 TRBV20-1 . TGCAGTCTCAAGCTAGCGGGAGGAGATGAGCAGTTCTTC CSLKLAGGDEQFF
TRBJ2-7 . TRBV12-3/TRBV12-4 . TGTGCCAGCAGTCGGGACACTGGCTACGAGCAGTACTTC CASSRDTGYEQYF
TRBJ1-1 . TRBV5-1 . TGCGCCAGCAGCCTTTATGGGCAGGAGACTGAAGCTTTCTTT CASSLYGQETEAFF
TRBJ2-1 . TRBV27 . TGTGCCAGCAGTTTAGTGGGTACTAGGTACAATGAGCAGTTCTTC CASSLVGTRYNEQFF
TRBJ2-4 TRBD1 TRBV5-1 few TGCGCCAGCAGCGTAAACCTTAACAGGGGACAAAACATTCAGTACTTC CASSVNLNRGQNIQYF
TRBJ2-7 . TRBV18 . TGTGCCAGCTCACCCCGTGAGCGAATGGGCTACGAGCAGTACTTC CASSPRERMGYEQYF
TRBJ2-3 TRBD2 TRBV4-3 few TGCGCCAGCAGCCAACTAGCGGGAGTTACGCAGTATTTT CASSQLAGVTQYF
TRBJ2-7 . TRBV20-1 few TGCAGTGCGGCGACAGTTCCCACGGAGGAGCAGTACTTC CSAATVPTEEQYF
TRBJ1-1 . TRBV20-1 few TGCAGTGCTAGAGTGGGAGCAGTGAACACTGAAGCTTTCTTT CSARVGAVNTEAFF
TRBJ2-3 . TRBV6-1 . TGTGCCAGCACGCAGGGCACAGATACGCAGTATTTT CASTQGTDTQYF
TRBJ2-2 . TRBV7-9 . TGTGCCAGCAGCTTAGCGGGTGGAGGACTGGGGTCCGGGGAGCTGTTTTTT CASSLAGGGLGSGELFF
TRBJ2-6 . TRBV4-3 once TGCGCCAGCAGCCTTTTAGAGGGCAGGTCTGCATCTGGGGCCAACGTCCTGACTTTC CASSLLEGRSASGANVLTF
TRBJ1-4 . TRBV12-3/TRBV12-4 . TGTGCCAGCAGTCCGGCGGCCCGAGGAGAAAAACTGTTTTTT CASSPAARGEKLFF
TRBJ1-5 . TRBV6-5 few TGTGCCAGCAGTTACCGGGCATCCGGGGGCAATCAGCCCCAGCATTTT CASSYRASGGNQPQHF
TRBJ1-5 . TRBV12-3/TRBV12-4 many TGTGCCAGCAGCCCGACAGGTAGCAATCAGCCCCAGCATTTT CASSPTGSNQPQHF
TRBJ2-7 TRBD2 TRBV10-3 few TGTGCCATCAGTACGGGACTAGCCCTTTCCTACGAGCAGTACTTC CAISTGLALSYEQYF